This note documents a single TCR beta chain sequence. Its antigen is currently unknown. Other DNA sequences of this sample code for an identical CDR3. This entry is derived from a study of graft-versus-host responses after intestinal transplantation. Study-wide findings and caveats: Among circulating GvH clones, peak levels were associated with early post-transplant declines in HvG clones.

The CDR3 contains 14 residues. The junction had 4 bases not matched to a gene; V was cut back by 4 bases and J by 1 base. CDR1 SGHRS and CDR2 YFSETQ come from the germline V gene. The data were produced by immunoSEQ multiplex PCR, yet TCRdb's version contains in-frame clones alone and is incomplete. The sample has around 99,000 clones; roughly 87% are singletons. The chain carries TRBV5-1 and TRBJ1-2, with 7 bases identical to TRBD1. Sequencing used unstimulated CD4+ T cells sorted from spleen or lymph node cells, obtained before transplant. This clonotype originated in a human donor who was the organ donor for an intestinal transplant. CDR3 bases: TGCGCCAGCAGCCCCACAGGGGTTAACTATGGCTACACCTTC. Amino acids: CASSPTGVNYGYTF.